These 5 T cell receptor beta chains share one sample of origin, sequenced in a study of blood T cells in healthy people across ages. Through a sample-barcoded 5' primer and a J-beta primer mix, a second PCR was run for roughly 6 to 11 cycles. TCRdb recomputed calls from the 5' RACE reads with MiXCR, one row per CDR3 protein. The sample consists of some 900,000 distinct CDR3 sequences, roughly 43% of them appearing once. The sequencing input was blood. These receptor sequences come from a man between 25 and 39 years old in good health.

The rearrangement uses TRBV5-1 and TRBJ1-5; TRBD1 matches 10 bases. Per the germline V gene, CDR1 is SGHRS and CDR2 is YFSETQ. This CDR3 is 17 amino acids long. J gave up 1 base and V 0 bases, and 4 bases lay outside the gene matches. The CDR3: CASSLEGTGVSNQPQHF. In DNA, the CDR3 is TGCGCCAGCAGCTTGGAGGGGACAGGGGTGAGCAATCAGCCCCAGCATTTT.

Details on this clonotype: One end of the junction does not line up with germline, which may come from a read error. The CDR3 region has the DNA TGTGCCAGCAGTTTACCGGGACAGCTCACAGATATGCAGTATTTT. Protein: CASSLPGQLTDMQYF. This rearrangement joins TRBV12-3 or TRBV12-4 to TRBJ2-3, with 7 bases lining up with TRBD1. The CDR3 runs 15 residues.

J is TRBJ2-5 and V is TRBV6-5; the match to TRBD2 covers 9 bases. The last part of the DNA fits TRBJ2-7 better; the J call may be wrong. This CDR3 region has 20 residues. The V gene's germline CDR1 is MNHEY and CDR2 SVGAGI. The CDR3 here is CASSSLGGPTSGAHAYEQYF. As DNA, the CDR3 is TGTGCCAGCAGTTCCCTCGGCGGCCCGACTAGCGGAGCTCACGCGTACGAGCAGTACTTC.

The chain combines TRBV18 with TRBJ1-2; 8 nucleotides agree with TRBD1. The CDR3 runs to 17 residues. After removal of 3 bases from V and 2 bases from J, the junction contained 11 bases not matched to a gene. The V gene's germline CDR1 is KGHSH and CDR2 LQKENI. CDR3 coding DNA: TGTGCCAGCTCACCCGTCTTAGGACAGGGAGCAAACTATGGCTACACCTTC. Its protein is CASSPVLGQGANYGYTF. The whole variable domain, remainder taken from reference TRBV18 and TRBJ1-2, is NAGVMQNPRHLVRRRGQEARLRCSPMKGHSHVYWYRQLPEEGLKFMVYLQKENIIDESGMPKERFSAEFPKEGPSILRIQQVVRGDSAAYFCASSPVLGQGANYGYTFGSGTRLTVV.

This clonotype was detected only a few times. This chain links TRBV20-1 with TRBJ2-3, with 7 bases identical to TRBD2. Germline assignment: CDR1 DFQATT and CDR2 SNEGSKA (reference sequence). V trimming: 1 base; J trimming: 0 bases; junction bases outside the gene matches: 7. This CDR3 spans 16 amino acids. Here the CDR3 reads CSARVPFSGSTDTQYF. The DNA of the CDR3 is TGCAGTGCTAGAGTCCCCTTTAGCGGGAGCACAGATACGCAGTATTTT.